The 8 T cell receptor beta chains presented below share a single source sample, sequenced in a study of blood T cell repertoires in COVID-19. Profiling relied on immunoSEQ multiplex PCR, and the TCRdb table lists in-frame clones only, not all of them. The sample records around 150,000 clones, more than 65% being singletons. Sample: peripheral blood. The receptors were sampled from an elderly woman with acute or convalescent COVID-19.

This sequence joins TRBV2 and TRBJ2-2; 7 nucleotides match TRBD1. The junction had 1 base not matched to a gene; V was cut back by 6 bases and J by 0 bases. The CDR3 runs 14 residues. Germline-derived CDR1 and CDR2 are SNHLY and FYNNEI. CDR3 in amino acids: CASSGTANTGELFF. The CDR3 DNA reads TGTGCCAGCAGCGGGACAGCGAACACCGGGGAGCTGTTTTTT.

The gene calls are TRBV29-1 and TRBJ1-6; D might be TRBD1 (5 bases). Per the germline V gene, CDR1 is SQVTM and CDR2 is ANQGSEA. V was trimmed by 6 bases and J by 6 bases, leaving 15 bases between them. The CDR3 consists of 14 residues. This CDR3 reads CSVKDSTVNSPLHF. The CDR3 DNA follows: TGCAGCGTGAAAGACAGTACAGTTAATTCACCCCTCCACTTT.

The CDR3 protein is CASSPPLREPTDTQYF. CDR3 DNA sequence: TGTGCCAGCTCACCACCCCTCCGGGAGCCCACAGATACGCAGTATTTT. This sequence joins TRBV18 and TRBJ2-3, with TRBD2 as a possible D gene (6 bases). This CDR3 has 16 amino acids. Germline CDR1 KGHSH, CDR2 LQKENI. Trimming stripped 0 bases from V and 2 bases from J, with 12 bases between.

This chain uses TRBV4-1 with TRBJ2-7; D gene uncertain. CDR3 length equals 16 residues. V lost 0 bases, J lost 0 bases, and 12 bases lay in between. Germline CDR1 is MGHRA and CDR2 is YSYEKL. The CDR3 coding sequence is TGCGCCAGCAGCCAAGAGAGTGGTCCTCTCTCCTACGAGCAGTACTTC. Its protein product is CASSQESGPLSYEQYF.

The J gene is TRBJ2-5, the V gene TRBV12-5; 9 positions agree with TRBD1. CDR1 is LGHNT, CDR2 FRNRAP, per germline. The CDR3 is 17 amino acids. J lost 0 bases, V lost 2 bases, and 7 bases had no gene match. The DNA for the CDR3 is TGTGCTAGTGGTTTGACGGGACAGGGAGTTCACCAAGAGACCCAGTACTTC. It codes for CASGLTGQGVHQETQYF.

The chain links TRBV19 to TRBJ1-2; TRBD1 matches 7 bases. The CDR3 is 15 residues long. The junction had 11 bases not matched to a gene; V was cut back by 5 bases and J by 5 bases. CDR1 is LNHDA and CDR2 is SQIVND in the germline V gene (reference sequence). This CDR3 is CASSAASTGKYGYTF. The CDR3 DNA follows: TGTGCCAGTAGTGCCGCTTCGACAGGGAAGTATGGCTACACCTTC.

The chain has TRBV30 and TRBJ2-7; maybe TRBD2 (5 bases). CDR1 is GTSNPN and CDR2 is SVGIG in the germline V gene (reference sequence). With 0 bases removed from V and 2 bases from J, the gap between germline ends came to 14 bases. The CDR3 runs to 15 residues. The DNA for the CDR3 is TGTGCCTGGAGTGTAGGGAGCCGCCCGCCCTACGAGCAGTACTTC. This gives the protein CAWSVGSRPPYEQYF.

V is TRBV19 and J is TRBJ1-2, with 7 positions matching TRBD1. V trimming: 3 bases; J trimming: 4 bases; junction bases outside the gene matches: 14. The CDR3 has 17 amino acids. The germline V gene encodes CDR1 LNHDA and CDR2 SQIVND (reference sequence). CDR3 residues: CASSMRVRDSRFYGYTF. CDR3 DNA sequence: TGTGCCAGTAGTATGAGAGTGCGGGACAGCCGATTCTATGGCTACACCTTC.